This TCR beta chain was sequenced for a study of OX40 agonist ivuxolimab in advanced cancers. On the study more broadly: At doses from 0.01 to 10 mg/kg, patients were given intravenous ivuxolimab every 2 weeks. Partial responses were achieved by three patients, one with hepatocellular carcinoma and two with cutaneous melanoma.

Autoimmune disease history or systemic immunosuppression was exclusionary. Study-wide points: Also showing low normalized T-cell clonal expansion were some of the nonresponders.

A single count supports this clone. What it recognizes is unknown. This table comes from immunoSEQ multiplex PCR, and its TCRdb copy is limited to in-frame clones, with some not included. The sample contains roughly 50,000 clones, more than 85% of which appear only once. The CDR3 sequence is 17 residues long. Per the germline V gene, CDR1 is LNHDA and CDR2 is SQIVND (reference sequence). Losses at the gene ends were 0 bases for V and 1 base for J; bases not matched to a gene: 8. The J gene is TRBJ1-2, the V gene TRBV19, with 7 positions matching TRBD1. The receptor was isolated from an adult with an advanced solid tumor such as melanoma, head and neck, liver or kidney cancer. The sequenced sample was CD4+ or CD8+ T cells sorted from blood, obtained in a trial of the OX40 agonist ivuxolimab. The CDR3, as DNA: TGTGCCAGTAGTATAGAATTAGGGGCAGGGGGTAACTATGGCTACACCTTC. Translation gives CASSIELGAGGNYGYTF.